Shown below are 31 T cell receptor beta chains from a single sample sequenced in a study of shared clonotypes between healthy human individuals. This table comes from immunoSEQ multiplex PCR, and its TCRdb copy is limited to in-frame clones, with some not included. The sample records about 1,800,000 clones, about 95% being singletons. Naive CD8 isolation took CD45RO-negative cells positively selected for CCR7 and excluded terminally differentiated effector memory CD45RA+ cells. Sequencing input: naive CD8+ T cells sorted from blood. The origin of the receptors is a man in his late teens or twenties in good health.

This chain links TRBV19 with TRBJ1-2, with D tentatively TRBD1 (5 bases). From germline, CDR1 is LNHDA and CDR2 SQIVND (reference sequence). This CDR3 contains 14 residues. Between the trimmed V and J ends, which lost 4 bases and 8 bases, there was a span of 17 bases. This CDR3 is CASSTGGTLLGYTF. DNA for the CDR3: TGTGCCAGTAGTACGGGGGGGACCCTTCTCGGCTACACCTTC.

The gene calls are TRBV30 and TRBJ1-4; D is unresolved. The germline CDR1 and CDR2 sequences are GTSNPN and SVGIG (reference sequence). With 5 bases removed from V and 0 bases from J, the gap between germline ends came to 7 bases. CDR3 length equals 13 residues. Here the CDR3 reads CAWSGATNEKLFF. Here the CDR3 DNA reads TGTGCCTGGTCCGGGGCAACTAATGAAAAACTGTTTTTT.

The CDR3 nucleotides read TGTGCCAGCAGCTTAGCGACCCTACCAGGAGAGACCCAGTACTTC. The encoded protein is CASSLATLPGETQYF. V gene TRBV11-2 combines with J gene TRBJ2-5; D not resolved. Germline-derived CDR1 and CDR2 are SGHAT and FQNNGV. Between the trimmed V and J ends, which lost 1 base and 4 bases, there was a span of 13 bases. The CDR3 loop spans 15 amino acids.

The chain has TRBV28 and TRBJ1-3, with TRBD1 identical over 8 bases. This CDR3 contains 14 residues. Germline values: CDR1 MDHEN, CDR2 SYDVKM. The V gene end was trimmed by 5 bases and the J gene end by 4 bases; junction bases not matched to a gene: 4. The CDR3 loop reads CASSPGGEGNTIYF. In DNA form, the CDR3 reads TGTGCCAGCAGTCCAGGGGGCGAGGGAAACACCATATATTTT.

The chain employs TRBV28 and TRBJ2-1; D possibly corresponds to TRBD2 (6 bases). V was clipped by 6 bases and J by 6 bases, with 27 bases between them. In germline, CDR1 is MDHEN, CDR2 SYDVKM. The CDR3 length is 18 residues. The CDR3 protein is CASSNYGVGTLGGNEQFF. In DNA form, the CDR3 reads TGTGCCAGCAGCAATTATGGCGTGGGGACCCTCGGGGGCAATGAGCAGTTCTTC.

This rearrangement joins TRBV30 to TRBJ2-3, with 13 bases aligning to TRBD2. V shed 0 bases, J shed 3 bases, and the junction held 3 bases outside the gene matches. The CDR3 runs 16 residues. Germline loops: CDR1 GTSNPN, CDR2 SVGIG (reference sequence). CDR3 amino acids: CAWSVLAGGPTDTQYF. CDR3 sequence (DNA): TGTGCCTGGAGTGTACTAGCGGGGGGGCCAACAGATACGCAGTATTTT.

The V gene is TRBV30, the J gene TRBJ2-7; TRBD1 agrees at 7 bases. V lost 4 bases and J lost 7; bases outside the gene matches: 10. The CDR3 consists of 13 residues. The germline V gene has CDR1 GTSNPN and CDR2 SVGIG (reference sequence). CDR3 bases: TGTGCCTGGACCAAAGGAGGCAGGGGGGAGCAGTACTTC. Amino acids: CAWTKGGRGEQYF. The full variable domain, in which reference TRBV30 and TRBJ2-7 provide the parts outside the CDR3, is SQTIHQWPATLVQPVGSPLSLECTVEGTSNPNLYWYRQAAGRGLQLLFYSVGIGQISSEVPQNLSASRPQDRQFILSSKKLLLSDSGFYLCAWTKGGRGEQYFGPGTRLTVT.

CDR3 loop: CASSSTTGGSGNTIYF. In DNA, the CDR3 is TGTGCCAGCAGTTCAACTACAGGGGGCTCTGGAAACACCATATATTTT. The chain carries TRBV27 and TRBJ1-3, with 8 bases matching TRBD1. CDR1 and CDR2 (germline): MNHEY, SMNVEV (reference sequence). The CDR3 is 16 amino acids. Germline trimming cut 4 bases from V and 0 bases from J; bases unmatched to any gene: 5.

The chain recombines TRBV5-6 with TRBJ2-7, with 10 bases lining up with TRBD2. CDR3 length equals 14 residues. Trimming removed 6 bases from V and 3 bases from J; junction bases left unmatched: 6. Per the germline V gene, CDR1 is SGHDT and CDR2 is YYEEEE. The CDR3 region is CASMQRGGFYEQYF. The CDR3 DNA sequence: TGTGCCAGCATGCAGCGGGGGGGTTTCTACGAGCAGTACTTC.

The DNA for the CDR3 is TGTGCCACCGGTCAGGGGGCGGGAGGGACTGAAGCTTTCTTT. Translation gives CATGQGAGGTEAFF. The gene calls are TRBV13 and TRBJ1-1; 8 positions match TRBD1. CDR3 length: 14 residues. Germline assignment: CDR1 PRHDT and CDR2 FYEKMQ (reference sequence). The junction had 12 bases not matched to a gene; V was cut back by 10 bases and J by 5 bases.

This chain joins TRBV28 and TRBJ1-2; a possible D gene is TRBD1 (5 bases). The V gene lost 4 bases and the J gene lost 0 bases, with 18 bases spanning the gap. The CDR3 runs 17 residues. Germline lookup yields CDR1 MDHEN and CDR2 SYDVKM. CDR3 sequence reads: CASSSWGVQETNYGYTF. The CDR3 DNA is TGTGCCAGCAGTTCTTGGGGGGTGCAAGAGACTAACTATGGCTACACCTTC.

V is TRBV2 and J is TRBJ1-1, with D unresolved. Trimming took off 6 bases at V and 0 bases at J, with 14 bases between the two ends. The CDR3 is 15 amino acids. Germline CDR1 is SNHLY and CDR2 is FYNNEI. The CDR3 DNA sequence: TGTGCCAGCAGGGATCAGGATCTGGTGAACACTGAAGCTTTCTTT. Translating it yields CASRDQDLVNTEAFF.

Here the CDR3 DNA reads TGTGCCAGCAGCGAAGGGGCCTCCTATAATTCACCCCTCCACTTT. Translating it yields CASSEGASYNSPLHF. This chain links TRBV13 with TRBJ1-6; possibly TRBD1 for D (5 bases). The CDR3 extends over 15 amino acids. V was trimmed by 5 bases and J by 0 bases, leaving 8 bases between them. CDR1 and CDR2 (germline): PRHDT, FYEKMQ (reference sequence).

The J gene is TRBJ1-2, the V gene TRBV4-3; D is perhaps TRBD1 (5 bases). V was trimmed by 4 bases and J by 4 bases, leaving 16 bases between them. Germline V gene data show CDR1 as LGHNA and CDR2 as YSLEER. CDR3 length equals 15 residues. The CDR3: CASSPEGGAVYGYTF. CDR3 sequence (DNA): TGCGCCAGCAGCCCAGAGGGAGGGGCGGTCTATGGCTACACCTTC.

Of note for this clone: Other DNA sequences in the same sample also yield this CDR3. The rearrangement links TRBV6-6 to TRBJ2-2, with D possibly TRBD2 on 5 matching bases. In germline, CDR1 is MNHNY, CDR2 SVGAGI (reference sequence). Trimming stripped 2 bases from V and 6 bases from J, with 7 bases between. CDR3 size: 13 residues. The CDR3 DNA follows: TGTGCCAGCAGTTACGAGGGTTCCGGGGAGCTGTTTTTT. Its protein is CASSYEGSGELFF.

This clone occurred once. The rearrangement joins TRBV5-5 to TRBJ2-1; 7 positions agree with TRBD2. This CDR3 is 14 amino acids long. With V trimmed by 0 bases and J by 5 bases, 2 bases remained unmatched. Per germline, CDR1 SGHKS and CDR2 YYEKEE (reference sequence). CDR3 coding DNA: TGTGCCAGCAGCTTGGCGGGAGGACACAATGAGCAGTTCTTC. Protein sequence: CASSLAGGHNEQFF.

In regard to this clone: The same CDR3 also results from other DNA sequences found in this sample. This chain joins TRBV9 and TRBJ2-1; 8 bases map to TRBD2. This CDR3 has 16 amino acids. The V gene's germline CDR1 is SGDLS and CDR2 YYNGEE. V lost 0 bases, J lost 5 bases, and 7 bases stayed unmatched. The CDR3 coding sequence is TGTGCCAGCAGCGTAGAGGGCGCGGGGGGCGACAATGAGCAGTTCTTC. It translates to CASSVEGAGGDNEQFF.

The V gene is TRBV7-6, the J gene TRBJ2-7, with 9 bases that match TRBD2. The CDR3 sequence is 15 residues long. The V gene end was trimmed by 2 bases and the J gene end by 3 bases; junction bases not matched to a gene: 5. CDR1 is SGHVS, CDR2 FNYEAQ, per germline. CDR3 DNA: TGTGCCAGCAGCTTACGAGCGGGGGGTTACTACGAGCAGTACTTC. It yields the protein CASSLRAGGYYEQYF. The variable domain in full, completed from reference TRBV7-6 and TRBJ2-7, reads GAGVSQSPRYKVTKRGQDVALRCDPISGHVSLYWYRQALGQGPEFLTYFNYEAQQDKSGLPNDRFSAERPEGSISTLTIQRTEQRDSAMYRCASSLRAGGYYEQYFGPGTRLTVT.

The chain carries TRBV4-1 and TRBJ2-1; maybe TRBD2 (6 bases). V lost 3 bases and J 2 bases, leaving 20 bases between the germline ends. The CDR3 extends over 18 amino acids. Germline assignment: CDR1 MGHRA and CDR2 YSYEKL. The CDR3 nucleotides read TGCGCCAGCAGCCACCTCCGCGTGGGGGGACCCCCCTACAATGAGCAGTTCTTC. Its protein is CASSHLRVGGPPYNEQFF.

The CDR3 nucleotides are TGTGCCAGCAGCCGCTCGGAGGCGAATGAGCAGTTCTTC. This gives the protein CASSRSEANEQFF. J is TRBJ2-1 and V is TRBV7-9, with D perhaps TRBD2 (5 bases). Deletions cut 5 bases from V and 7 bases from J, with 12 bases between. CDR3 size: 13 residues. CDR1 and CDR2 from the germline V gene are SEHNR and FQNEAQ (reference sequence).

The chain employs TRBV10-3 and TRBJ1-1; D possibly corresponds to TRBD1 (5 bases). CDR1 is ENHRY, CDR2 SYGVKD, per germline. V dropped 4 bases and J dropped 5 bases, with 14 bases sitting between them. The CDR3 contains 14 residues. This CDR3 is CAISVRGGGTEAFF. In DNA, the CDR3 is TGTGCCATCAGTGTCCGGGGTGGGGGGACTGAAGCTTTCTTT.

The rearrangement joins TRBV10-1 to TRBJ2-7, with 7 positions matching TRBD1. The CDR3 consists of 13 residues. The germline V gene encodes CDR1 WNHNN and CDR2 SYGVQD (reference sequence). V gave up 4 bases and J gave up 2 bases; unmatched junction bases: 2. The CDR3 region has the DNA TGCGCCAGCAGTGTCGGGACAGCCTACGAGCAGTACTTC. Translating it yields CASSVGTAYEQYF.

The V call is TRBV11-2, the J call TRBJ2-3; TRBD1 or TRBD2 may be the D gene (6 bases each). Per the germline V gene, CDR1 is SGHAT and CDR2 is FQNNGV. The ends were cut back, 1 base at V and 5 bases at J, with 16 bases in the middle. This CDR3 contains 16 residues. CDR3 region: CASSLGGPRLGDTQYF. DNA of the CDR3: TGTGCCAGCAGCTTAGGGGGGCCCCGACTAGGAGATACGCAGTATTTT.

V usage is TRBV6-1 and J usage is TRBJ2-1; D is unresolved. Trimming removed 7 bases from V and 2 bases from J, with 15 bases in between. CDR1 and CDR2 (germline): MNHNS, SASEGT. This CDR3 contains 15 residues. The CDR3 coding sequence is TGTGCCAGCACAAACTTAGTAGGTGCCTACAATGAGCAGTTCTTC. It yields the protein CASTNLVGAYNEQFF.

This rearrangement joins TRBV10-2 to TRBJ2-7, with D perhaps TRBD1 (6 bases). In germline, CDR1 is WSHSY, CDR2 SAAADI. The CDR3 spans 13 residues. V gave up 4 bases and J gave up 2 bases, with 9 bases separating them. CDR3 loop: CASSAGHTYEQYF. The CDR3 bases are TGCGCCAGCAGTGCGGGACACACCTACGAGCAGTACTTC.

V is TRBV5-4 and J is TRBJ1-1; D remains ambiguous. Germline V gene data show CDR1 as SGHNT and CDR2 as YYREEE (reference sequence). This CDR3 spans 15 amino acids. Between the trimmed V and J ends, which lost 4 bases and 3 bases, there was a span of 16 bases. The chain's CDR3 is CASSPQSGVYTEAFF. The CDR3 region has the DNA TGTGCCAGCAGCCCACAGTCCGGGGTGTACACTGAAGCTTTCTTT. Full variable domain (remainder filled in from reference TRBV5-4 and TRBJ1-1): ETGVTQSPTHLIKTRGQQVTLRCSSQSGHNTVSWYQQALGQGPQFIFQYYREEENGRGNFPPRFSGLQFPNYSSELNVNALELDDSALYLCASSPQSGVYTEAFFGQGTRLTVV.

The chain employs TRBV25-1 and TRBJ1-5; D is uncertain. The CDR3 has 12 residues. Trimming left V 3 bases short and J 6 bases short, with 6 bases between. Germline V gene sequence: CDR1 MGHDK, CDR2 SYGVNS. CDR3 nucleotide sequence: TGTGCCAGCAGTGATTTGGGTCAGCCCCAGCATTTT. This codes for CASSDLGQPQHF.

This chain joins TRBV15 and TRBJ2-3; TRBD2 might be the D (7 bases). The CDR3 runs 17 residues. The germline V gene has CDR1 LNHNV and CDR2 YYDKDF (reference sequence). V lost 4 bases and J 8 bases, leaving 25 bases between the germline ends. The CDR3 loop reads CATSTPGGADNEGTQYF. CDR3 bases: TGTGCCACCAGCACCCCTGGGGGGGCCGACAATGAGGGTACGCAGTATTTT.

The V call is TRBV28, the J call TRBJ2-1, with D possibly matching TRBD2 (5 bases). V was clipped by 8 bases and J by 5 bases, with 22 bases between them. The CDR3 is made up of 16 amino acids. Germline-derived CDR1 and CDR2 are MDHEN and SYDVKM. CDR3 DNA: TGTGCCAGCTCCAACGGAGGCGCCGGGATGGACAATGAGCAGTTCTTC. Its protein is CASSNGGAGMDNEQFF.

The rearrangement joins TRBV7-3 to TRBJ1-4; 7 nucleotides align to TRBD1. There are 17 residues in the CDR3. Germline-derived CDR1 and CDR2 are SGHTA and FQGTGA. V trimming: 4 bases; J trimming: 0 bases; junction bases outside the gene matches: 8. The CDR3 DNA sequence: TGTGCCAGCAGCTCATCGGGACAGTCCCCAACTAATGAAAAACTGTTTTTT. Translation gives CASSSSGQSPTNEKLFF.

This chain links TRBV7-2 with TRBJ2-2; D might be TRBD1 (6 bases). The CDR3 is 18 amino acids. The germline V and J ends were trimmed by 6 bases and 0 bases, with 20 bases remaining between them. Looked up from germline, CDR1 is SGHTA and CDR2 is FQGNSA. The CDR3 bases are TGTGCCAGCAGGCCCACTAGAGGGGGAACGGCGAACACCGGGGAGCTGTTTTTT. It is translated as CASRPTRGGTANTGELFF.